A selection of T cell receptor beta chains follows, all from one sample in a study of glioma-infiltrating T cells after dendritic cell vaccination. TCRdb keeps only in-frame clones here, not all; method: immunoSEQ multiplex PCR. The table lists about 50,000 clones, around 91% of them singletons, with 5.3% in the top ten. The input for sequencing was blood, taken after dendritic cell vaccination. These receptor sequences come from a human donor with glioblastoma. Both conserved end residues are part of each CDR3. The D gene is left open where the match is weak. Size is omitted from some rows. Given values are once, few, many or a class for expanded clones.

j_call | v_call | d_call | clone_size | cdr3_length | cdr3_aa
TRBJ2-3 | TRBV5-1 | . | . | 14 | CASSPNPGTDTQYF
TRBJ1-4 | TRBV6-1 | . | . | 15 | CASSEIGWEVEKLFF
TRBJ2-1 | TRBV28 | TRBD1 | . | 12 | CASRTGVNEQFF
TRBJ2-3 | TRBV30 | TRBD1 | . | 17 | CAWSWAARGTSTDTQYF
TRBJ1-5 | TRBV6-5 | . | . | 13 | CASSYGPGQPQHF
TRBJ2-1 | TRBV5-1 | . | . | 17 | CASSLEGTGLQYNEQFF
TRBJ1-3 | TRBV19 | . | . | 14 | CASEPGVSGNTIYF
TRBJ2-1 | TRBV28 | TRBD1 | . | 14 | CASNRGPRYNEQFF
TRBJ2-7 | TRBV19 | . | . | 15 | CASSIGFGGIYEQYF
TRBJ1-4 | TRBV9 | TRBD1 | . | 14 | CASSAGTENEKLFF
TRBJ1-6 | TRBV28 | TRBD1 | . | 17 | CASSSGTGGELFSPLHF
TRBJ1-2 | TRBV4-3 | . | . | 13 | CASSQHESYGYTF
TRBJ2-3 | TRBV30 | . | once | 14 | CALIRGVRFGTQYF
TRBJ1-3 | TRBV7-2 | TRBD1 | few | 14 | CASSLTGDGNTIYF
. | TRBV19 | . | . | 14 | CASSIRTDNYEQYF
TRBJ2-1 | TRBV18 | . | . | 14 | CASLRGTPYNEQFF
TRBJ1-4 | TRBV18 | TRBD1 | . | 16 | CASSLAGQGHNEKLFF
TRBJ1-2 | TRBV28 | . | . | 12 | CASSQLYYGYTF
TRBJ1-3 | TRBV7-2 | . | . | 15 | CASSIAASSGNTIYF
TRBJ2-3 | TRBV5-6 | . | . | 16 | CASSPPPYLGPDTQYF
TRBJ2-7 | TRBV4-1 | . | . | 13 | CASSQEGSDQQYF
TRBJ1-4 | TRBV10-3 | . | few | 16 | CAISDPGQLENEKLFF
TRBJ1-2 | TRBV9 | . | . | 13 | CASSGGLPGGYTF
TRBJ1-2 | TRBV28 | . | . | 15 | CASSSGGHSRHGYTF
TRBJ2-6 | TRBV27 | TRBD1 | . | 20 | CASSSPKTDRIYSGANVLTF
TRBJ1-5 | TRBV27 | . | . | 13 | CASSFSGNQPQHF
TRBJ1-1 | TRBV7-3 | . | . | 14 | CASSPQGGRTEAFF
TRBJ2-1 | TRBV7-9 | TRBD1 | . | 14 | CASSLVGQGNEQFF
TRBJ1-2 | TRBV7-9 | . | once | 13 | CASSLGTDYGYTF
TRBJ2-7 | TRBV28 | . | . | 13 | CASRSHTRDEQYF
TRBJ2-3 | TRBV13 | . | . | 18 | CASSSPYAGPDTTDTQYF
TRBJ2-2 | TRBV5-4 | . | . | 17 | CASSPVQGKGNTGELFF
TRBJ2-3 | TRBV10-3 | TRBD2 | . | 13 | CAITASGSDTQYF
TRBJ1-1 | TRBV28 | TRBD1 | . | 13 | CASSYTRGGHAFF
TRBJ1-1 | TRBV6-5 | TRBD1 | . | 16 | CASSYSNHRGNTEAFF
TRBJ1-1 | TRBV30 | TRBD1 | . | 14 | CASVNRGANTEAFF
TRBJ1-5 | TRBV2 | TRBD1 | once | 15 | CASRSGQGGNQPQHF
TRBJ1-5 | TRBV9 | . | . | 15 | CASSVDLGAGQPQHF
TRBJ2-3 | TRBV10-3 | TRBD2 | . | 16 | CAISELAGKGTDTQYF
TRBJ2-3 | TRBV28 | . | . | 13 | CASSFRGTDTQYF
TRBJ1-1 | TRBV29-1 | TRBD1 | . | 13 | CSVAGGRNTEAFF